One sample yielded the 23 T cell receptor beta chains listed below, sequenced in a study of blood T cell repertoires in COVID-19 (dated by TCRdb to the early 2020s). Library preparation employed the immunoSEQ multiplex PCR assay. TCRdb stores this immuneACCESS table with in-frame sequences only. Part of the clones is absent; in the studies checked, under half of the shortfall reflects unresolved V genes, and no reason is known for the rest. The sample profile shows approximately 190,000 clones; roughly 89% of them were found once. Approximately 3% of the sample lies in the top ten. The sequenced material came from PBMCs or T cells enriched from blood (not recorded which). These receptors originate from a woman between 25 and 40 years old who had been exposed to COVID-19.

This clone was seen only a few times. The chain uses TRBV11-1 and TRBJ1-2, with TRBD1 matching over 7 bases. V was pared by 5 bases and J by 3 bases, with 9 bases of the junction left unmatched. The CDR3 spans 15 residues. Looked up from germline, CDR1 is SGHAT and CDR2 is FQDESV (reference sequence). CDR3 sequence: CASSEDRASYYGYTF. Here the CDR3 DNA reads TGTGCCAGCAGCGAAGACAGGGCATCCTACTATGGCTACACCTTC.

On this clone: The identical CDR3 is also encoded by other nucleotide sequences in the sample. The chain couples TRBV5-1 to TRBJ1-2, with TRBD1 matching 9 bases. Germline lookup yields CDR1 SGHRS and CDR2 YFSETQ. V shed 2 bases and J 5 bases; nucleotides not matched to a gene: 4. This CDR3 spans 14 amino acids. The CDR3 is CASSLTGGGYGYTF. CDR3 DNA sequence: TGCGCCAGCAGCTTAACAGGGGGCGGATATGGCTACACCTTC.

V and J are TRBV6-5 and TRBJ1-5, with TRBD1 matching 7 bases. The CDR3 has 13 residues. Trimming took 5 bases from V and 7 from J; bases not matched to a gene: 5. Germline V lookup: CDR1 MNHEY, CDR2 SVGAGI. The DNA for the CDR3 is TGTGCCAGCAGTAATACAGGGGACCAGCCCCAGCATTTT. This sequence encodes CASSNTGDQPQHF.

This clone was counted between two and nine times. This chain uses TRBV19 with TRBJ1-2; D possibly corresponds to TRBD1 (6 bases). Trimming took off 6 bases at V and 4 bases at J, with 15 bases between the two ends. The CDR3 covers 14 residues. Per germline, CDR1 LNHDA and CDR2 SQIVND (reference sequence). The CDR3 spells CASRERGGTYGYTF. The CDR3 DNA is TGTGCCAGTAGGGAGAGGGGGGGGACCTATGGCTACACCTTC.

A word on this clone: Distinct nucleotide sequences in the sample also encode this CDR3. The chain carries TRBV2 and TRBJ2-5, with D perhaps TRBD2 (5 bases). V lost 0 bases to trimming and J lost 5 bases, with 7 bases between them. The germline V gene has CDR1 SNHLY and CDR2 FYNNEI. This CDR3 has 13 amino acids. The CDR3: CASSEALGETQYF. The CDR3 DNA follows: TGTGCCAGCAGTGAAGCACTAGGGGAGACCCAGTACTTC.

The CDR3 bases are TGTGCCATCAGGCCCGACATAAGAGGGACTGAAGCTTTCTTT. Translating it yields CAIRPDIRGTEAFF. The chain carries TRBV10-3 and TRBJ1-1; D uncertain. This CDR3 is built from 14 residues. From germline, CDR1 is ENHRY and CDR2 SYGVKD. The ends were cut back, 6 bases at V and 5 bases at J, with 16 bases in the middle.

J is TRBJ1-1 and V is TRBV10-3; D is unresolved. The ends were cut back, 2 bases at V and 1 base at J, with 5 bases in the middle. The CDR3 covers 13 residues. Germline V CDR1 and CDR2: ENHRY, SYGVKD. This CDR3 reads CAISEQENTEAFF. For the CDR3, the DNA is TGTGCCATCAGTGAGCAGGAGAACACTGAAGCTTTCTTT.

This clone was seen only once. CDR3 protein: CASSVGGTNTEAFF. CDR3 coding DNA: TGTGCCAGCAGCGTAGGAGGTACGAACACTGAAGCTTTCTTT. The chain joins TRBV9 to TRBJ1-1; D is uncertain. The germline CDR1 and CDR2 sequences are SGDLS and YYNGEE. Trimming cost V 0 bases and J 1 base, with 7 bases left between them. This CDR3 is built from 14 residues. Using reference TRBV9 and TRBJ1-1 for the parts outside the CDR3, the full variable domain is DSGVTQTPKHLITATGQRVTLRCSPRSGDLSVYWYQQSLDQGLQFLIQYYNGEERAKGNILERFSAQQFPDLHSELNLSSLELGDSALYFCASSVGGTNTEAFFGQGTRLTVV.

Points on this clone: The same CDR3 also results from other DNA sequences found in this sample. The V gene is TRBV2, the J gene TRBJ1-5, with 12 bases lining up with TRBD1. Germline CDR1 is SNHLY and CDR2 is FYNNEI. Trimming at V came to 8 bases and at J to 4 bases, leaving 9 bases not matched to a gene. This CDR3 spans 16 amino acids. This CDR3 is CASSLGTGGANQPQHF. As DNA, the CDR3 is TGTGCCAGCTCCTTGGGGACAGGGGGCGCGAATCAGCCCCAGCATTTT.

The CDR3 region has the DNA TGTGCCATCAGTGAGTCGGACAGAGCTAACTATGGCTACACCTTC. Translated, it gives CAISESDRANYGYTF. The chain is built from TRBV10-3 and TRBJ1-2; TRBD1 might be the D (6 bases). This CDR3 spans 15 amino acids. Germline values: CDR1 ENHRY, CDR2 SYGVKD. Trimming removed 0 bases at V and 0 bases at J, with 8 bases between.

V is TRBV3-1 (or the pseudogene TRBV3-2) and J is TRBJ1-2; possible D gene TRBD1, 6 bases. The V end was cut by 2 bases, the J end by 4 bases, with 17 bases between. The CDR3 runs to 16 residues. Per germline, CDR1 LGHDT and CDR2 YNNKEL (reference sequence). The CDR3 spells CASSQRGAGSPYGYTF. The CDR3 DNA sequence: TGTGCCAGCAGCCAACGGGGGGCAGGATCCCCCTATGGCTACACCTTC.

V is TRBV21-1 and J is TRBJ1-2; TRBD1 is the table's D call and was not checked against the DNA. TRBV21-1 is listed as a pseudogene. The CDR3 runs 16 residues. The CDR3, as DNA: TGTGCCAGCAGCACCGGACAGGAGAAGACTTTATATGGCTACACCTTC. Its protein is CASSTGQEKTLYGYTF.

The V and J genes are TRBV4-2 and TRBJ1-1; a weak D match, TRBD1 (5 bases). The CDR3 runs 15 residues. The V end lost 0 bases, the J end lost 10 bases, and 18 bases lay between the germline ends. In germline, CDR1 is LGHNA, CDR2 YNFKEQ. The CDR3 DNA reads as TGTGCCAGCAGCCAAGATCACGGCCAGGGCCTCACAGCTTTCTTT. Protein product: CASSQDHGQGLTAFF.

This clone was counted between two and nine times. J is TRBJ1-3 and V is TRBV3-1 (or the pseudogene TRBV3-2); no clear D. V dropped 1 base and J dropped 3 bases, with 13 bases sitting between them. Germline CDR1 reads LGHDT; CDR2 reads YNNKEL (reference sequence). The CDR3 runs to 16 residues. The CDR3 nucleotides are TGTGCCAGCAGCCAAGTACTCGAGCACTTTGGAAACACCATATATTTT. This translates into CASSQVLEHFGNTIYF.

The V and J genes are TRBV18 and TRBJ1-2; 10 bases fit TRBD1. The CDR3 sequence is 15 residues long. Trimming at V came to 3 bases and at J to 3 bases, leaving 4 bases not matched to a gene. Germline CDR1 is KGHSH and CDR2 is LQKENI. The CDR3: CASSPGTGVDYGYTF. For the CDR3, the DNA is TGTGCCAGCTCACCGGGGACAGGGGTGGACTATGGCTACACCTTC.

CDR3 loop: CASSGDRRNTEAFF. CDR3 coding DNA: TGTGCCAGTAGTGGGGACAGGCGAAACACTGAAGCTTTCTTT. The chain employs TRBV19 and TRBJ1-1; 8 bases match TRBD1. The junction had 4 bases not matched to a gene; V was cut back by 5 bases and J by 2 bases. This CDR3 is built from 14 residues. CDR1 and CDR2 from the germline V gene are LNHDA and SQIVND (reference sequence).

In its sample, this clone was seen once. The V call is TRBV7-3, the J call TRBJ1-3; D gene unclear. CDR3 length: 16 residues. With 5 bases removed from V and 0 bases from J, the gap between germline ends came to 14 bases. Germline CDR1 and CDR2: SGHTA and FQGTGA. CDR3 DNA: TGTGCCAGCAGCCTTACTTCACCGAGCTCTGGAAACACCATATATTTT. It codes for CASSLTSPSSGNTIYF.

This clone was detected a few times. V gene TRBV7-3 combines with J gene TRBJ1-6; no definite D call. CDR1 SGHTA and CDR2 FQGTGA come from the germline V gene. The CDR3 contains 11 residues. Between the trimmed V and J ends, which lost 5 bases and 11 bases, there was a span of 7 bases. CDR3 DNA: TGTGCCAGCAGCCTACCACCACCCCTCCACTTT. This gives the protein CASSLPPPLHF. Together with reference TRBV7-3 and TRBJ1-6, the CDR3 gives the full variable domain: GAGVSQTPSNKVTEKGKYVELRCDPISGHTALYWYRQSLGQGPEFLIYFQGTGAADDSGLPNDRFFAVRPEGSVSTLKIQRTERGDSAVYLCASSLPPPLHFGNGTRLTVT.

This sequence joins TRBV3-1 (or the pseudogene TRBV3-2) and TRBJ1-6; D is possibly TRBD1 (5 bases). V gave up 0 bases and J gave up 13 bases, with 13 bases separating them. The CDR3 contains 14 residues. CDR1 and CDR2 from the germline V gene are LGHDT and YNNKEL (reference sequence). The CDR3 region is CASSQEVGGIPLHF. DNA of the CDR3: TGTGCCAGCAGCCAAGAGGTGGGGGGAATCCCCCTCCACTTT.

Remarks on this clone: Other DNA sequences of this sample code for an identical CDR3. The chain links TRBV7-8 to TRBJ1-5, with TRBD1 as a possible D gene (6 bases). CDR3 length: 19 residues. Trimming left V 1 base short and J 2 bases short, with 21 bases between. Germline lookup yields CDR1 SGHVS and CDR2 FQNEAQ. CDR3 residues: CASSLGGGGGGIGNQPQHF. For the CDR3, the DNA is TGTGCCAGCAGCTTAGGGGGCGGCGGGGGCGGGATAGGCAATCAGCCCCAGCATTTT.

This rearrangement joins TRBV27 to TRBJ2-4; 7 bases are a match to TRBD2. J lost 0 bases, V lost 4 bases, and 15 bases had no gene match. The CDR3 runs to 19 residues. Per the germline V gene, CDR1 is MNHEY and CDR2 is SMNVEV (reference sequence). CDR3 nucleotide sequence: TGTGCCAGCAGTTCGTTCGTAGCGGGTGATCGCCTAGCCAAAAACATTCAGTACTTC. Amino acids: CASSSFVAGDRLAKNIQYF.

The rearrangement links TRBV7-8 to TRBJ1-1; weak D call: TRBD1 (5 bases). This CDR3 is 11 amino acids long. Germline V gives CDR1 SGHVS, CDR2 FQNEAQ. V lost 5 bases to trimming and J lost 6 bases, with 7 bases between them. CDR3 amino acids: CASSKQAEAFF. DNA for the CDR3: TGTGCCAGCAGCAAACAGGCTGAAGCTTTCTTT.

The DNA for the CDR3 is TGTGCCAGCAGTTTCAGGACTAGCGGGGCCGAAGAGACCCAGTACTTC. Protein product: CASSFRTSGAEETQYF. The chain combines TRBV27 with TRBJ2-5; 12 nucleotides line up with TRBD2. V was pared by 3 bases and J by 3 bases, with 5 bases of the junction left unmatched. The CDR3 has 16 amino acids. Per the germline V gene, CDR1 is MNHEY and CDR2 is SMNVEV (reference sequence).